One sample yielded the 21 T cell receptor beta chains listed below, sequenced in a study of CD8+CD57+ T cells in acquired aplastic anemia. Researchers used genomic DNA as the template to profile TCR beta VDJ and CDR3. TCRdb analysed the reads with MiXCR anew, one entry per CDR3 protein. The sample yields about 470,000 distinct CDR3 sequences, more than 25% seen once. CD8+CD57+ cell expansion, shown by flow cytometry, had occurred in the patients selected for sequencing. The sample comprised sorted CD4+, CD8+, or CD8+CD57+ T cells (not recorded which) from PBMCs. The source of these receptors is a human donor with aplastic anemia.

The chain joins TRBV5-4 to TRBJ2-5; possible D gene TRBD1, 6 bases. This CDR3 contains 14 residues. Deletions cut 2 bases from V and 3 bases from J, with 11 bases between. Per the germline V gene, CDR1 is SGHNT and CDR2 is YYREEE (reference sequence). CDR3 DNA: TGTGCCAGCAGCTTCGCGAACAGGGAAGAGACCCAGTACTTC. As protein: CASSFANREETQYF.

The chain is built from TRBV2 and TRBJ2-3; 8 bases fit TRBD2. CDR3 size: 15 residues. Germline values: CDR1 SNHLY, CDR2 FYNNEI. V lost 4 bases, J lost 5 bases, and 8 bases stayed unmatched. CDR3 bases: TGTGCCAGCAGTGTTGGCGGGGGGTGGGAAGATACGCAGTATTTT. This sequence encodes CASSVGGGWEDTQYF. Complete variable domain (other parts from reference TRBV2 and TRBJ2-3): EPEVTQTPSHQVTQMGQEVILRCVPISNHLYFYWYRQILGQKVEFLVSFYNNEISEKSEIFDDQFSVERPDGSNFTLKIRSTKLEDSAMYFCASSVGGGWEDTQYFGPGTRLTVL.

This clonotype was detected only a few times. The chain has TRBV6-5 and TRBJ2-3; TRBD1 aligns across 9 bases. The ends lost 1 base at V and 4 bases at J; junction bases unmatched: 3. The CDR3 contains 15 residues. Per the germline V gene, CDR1 is MNHEY and CDR2 is SVGAGI. CDR3 in amino acids: CASSYWGQGSDTQYF. CDR3 in DNA: TGTGCCAGCAGTTACTGGGGACAGGGCTCAGATACGCAGTATTTT.

This clonotype was counted at least ten times. In DNA form, the CDR3 reads TGTGCCAGCAGTTCGGGCAGGGGTAATCAGCCCCAGCATTTT. Encoded protein: CASSSGRGNQPQHF. The chain is built from TRBV2 and TRBJ1-5, with a tentative D call TRBD1 (6 bases). Germline CDR1 is SNHLY and CDR2 is FYNNEI. V lost 5 bases and J 4 bases, leaving 12 bases between the germline ends. This CDR3 comprises 14 residues.

In its sample, this clonotype was seen many times. V and J are TRBV20-1 and TRBJ2-3; D perhaps matches TRBD1 (6 bases). The CDR3 sequence is 15 residues long. V lost 0 bases, J lost 0 bases, and 10 bases lay in between. Per germline, CDR1 DFQATT and CDR2 SNEGSKA (reference sequence). The CDR3 loop reads CSARDVGASTDTQYF. CDR3 nucleotide sequence: TGCAGTGCTAGAGACGTGGGGGCGAGCACAGATACGCAGTATTTT.

CDR3 amino acids: CSARAGAAFF. DNA for the CDR3: TGCAGTGCCCGGGCAGGGGCGGCTTTCTTT. The rearrangement links TRBV20-1 to TRBJ1-1; D is possibly TRBD1 (6 bases). Germline V CDR1 and CDR2: DFQATT, SNEGSKA (reference sequence). V lost 6 bases and J 11 bases, leaving 13 bases between the germline ends. CDR3 size: 10 residues.

The rearrangement joins TRBV5-8 to TRBJ1-5, with a tentative D call TRBD1 (5 bases). V lost 0 bases and J 9 bases, leaving 13 bases between the germline ends. From germline, CDR1 is SGHTS and CDR2 YDEGEE. This CDR3 is 14 amino acids long. The DNA of the CDR3 is TGTGCCAGCAGCTTGGCCACAGGCCCGCGGCCCCAGCATTTT. This sequence encodes CASSLATGPRPQHF. The full variable domain, rest sourced from reference TRBV5-8 and TRBJ1-5, is EAGVTQSPTHLIKTRGQQATLRCSPISGHTSVYWYQQALGLGLQFLLWYDEGEERNRGNFPPRFSGRQFPNYSSELNVNALELEDSALYLCASSLATGPRPQHFGDGTRLSIL.

This clonotype has just a few counts. The genes are TRBV30 and TRBJ1-2; D call uncertain. V lost 2 bases and J 3 bases, leaving 7 bases between the germline ends. The germline V gene encodes CDR1 GTSNPN and CDR2 SVGIG (reference sequence). The CDR3 has 12 amino acids. The CDR3 sequence: CAWSSADYGYTF. Written as DNA, the CDR3 is TGTGCCTGGAGTAGCGCGGACTATGGCTACACCTTC.

The table lists this clonotype with many counts. For the CDR3, the DNA is TGCGCCAGCAGTGAGTTTCAGACCCGCAATCAGCCCCAGCATTTT. It codes for CASSEFQTRNQPQHF. The V call is TRBV10-2, the J call TRBJ1-5; D gene unclear. The CDR3 spans 15 residues. Germline V gives CDR1 WSHSY, CDR2 SAAADI. V lost 1 base and J lost 2, with 9 bases in between.

The V call is TRBV20-1, the J call TRBJ2-2; 8 nucleotides match TRBD2. V gave up 2 bases and J gave up 6 bases; unmatched junction bases: 5. The CDR3 covers 14 residues. CDR1 and CDR2 from the germline V gene are DFQATT and SNEGSKA (reference sequence). The CDR3 region is CSARHGGDPGELFF. The DNA for the CDR3 is TGCAGTGCTAGACACGGGGGGGACCCCGGGGAGCTGTTTTTT.

The J gene is TRBJ2-1, the V gene TRBV18; 12 positions match TRBD2. Germline V lookup: CDR1 KGHSH, CDR2 LQKENI. V shed 3 bases, J shed 9 bases, and the junction held 6 bases outside the gene matches. This CDR3 is 15 amino acids long. CDR3 protein: CASSPTSGGIGEQFF. The CDR3 DNA reads TGTGCCAGCTCACCTACTAGCGGGGGGATCGGTGAGCAGTTCTTC.

This clonotype was observed many times. The CDR3, as DNA: TGCAGTGCTAGGATGGACAACAGCAATCAGCCCCAGCATTTT. It is translated as CSARMDNSNQPQHF. The genes are TRBV20-1 and TRBJ1-5, with D possibly matching TRBD1 (5 bases). Germline CDR1 DFQATT, CDR2 SNEGSKA (reference sequence). This CDR3 has 14 residues. With 3 bases removed from V and 1 base from J, the gap between germline ends came to 10 bases.

This chain joins TRBV12-3 or TRBV12-4 and TRBJ1-2; D uncertain. V shed 3 bases and J shed 4 bases, with 6 bases lying between them. The CDR3 loop spans 12 amino acids. CDR3: CASSFYSYGYTF. The CDR3 DNA reads as TGTGCCAGCAGTTTTTACAGCTATGGCTACACCTTC.

The rearrangement links TRBV14 to TRBJ2-5, with D hard to call. The germline V gene has CDR1 SGHDN and CDR2 FVKESK. The germline V and J ends were trimmed by 0 bases and 2 bases, with 19 bases remaining between them. CDR3 length equals 18 residues. This chain's CDR3 is CASSQDFSGPALQETQYF. The CDR3 DNA sequence: TGTGCCAGCAGCCAAGACTTTTCAGGACCGGCCCTGCAAGAGACCCAGTACTTC.

There are many counts of this clonotype. The CDR3 here is CASSTRAGRNSPLHF. Written as DNA, the CDR3 is TGTGCCAGCAGCACTCGGGCAGGGCGTAATTCACCCCTCCACTTT. V is TRBV9 and J is TRBJ1-6; D is possibly TRBD1 (5 bases). Germline V CDR1 and CDR2: SGDLS, YYNGEE. The ends were cut back, 4 bases at V and 6 bases at J, with 14 bases in the middle. The CDR3 extends over 15 amino acids.

At least ten counts were recorded for this clonotype. V and J are TRBV24-1 and TRBJ2-7, with D unclear. Germline CDR1 KGHDR, CDR2 SFDVKD. This CDR3 comprises 14 residues. V lost 2 bases to trimming and J lost 7 bases, with 14 bases between them. The CDR3 here is CATSDSLVAGEQYF. CDR3 nucleotides: TGTGCCACCAGTGATTCCCTAGTGGCTGGGGAGCAGTACTTC.

This chain uses TRBV30 with TRBJ2-7, with D perhaps TRBD1 (6 bases). Looked up from germline, CDR1 is GTSNPN and CDR2 is SVGIG (reference sequence). Trimming left V 7 bases short and J 3 bases short, with 13 bases between. The CDR3 has 12 residues. The CDR3 bases are TGTGCCTCGAGGACAGACTACTACGAGCAGTACTTC. Encoded protein: CASRTDYYEQYF.

The V call is TRBV20-1, the J call TRBJ2-7; 9 bases are shared with TRBD2. The DNA end favors TRBJ2-1, so the J call may be wrong. CDR1 is DFQATT, CDR2 SNEGSKA, per germline (reference sequence). The CDR3 length is 18 residues. The CDR3 protein is CSARGSAGGRANYNEQFF. The CDR3 nucleotides read TGCAGTGCTAGAGGGTCGGCGGGCGGGAGGGCTAACTACAATGAGCAGTTCTTC.

The CDR3, as DNA: TGTGCCAGCAGCCGCACTGGGGGGAGGGGTTCAATGAACACTGAAGCTTTCTTT. As protein: CASSRTGGRGSMNTEAFF. J is TRBJ1-1 and V is TRBV3-1; weak D call: TRBD1 (5 bases). V was trimmed by 4 bases and J by 0 bases, leaving 21 bases between them. CDR3 length equals 18 residues. The germline gives CDR1 LGHDT, CDR2 YNNKEL (reference sequence).

The chain has TRBV10-3 and TRBJ1-4; D is possibly TRBD1 (5 bases). The germline V gene encodes CDR1 ENHRY and CDR2 SYGVKD. The V end was cut by 4 bases, the J end by 11 bases, with 17 bases between. The CDR3 consists of 14 residues. In nucleotides, the CDR3 is TGTGCCATCAGTGTAGAGGCAGGGAGTCGGAAACTGTTTTTT. Translated, it gives CAISVEAGSRKLFF.

This chain links TRBV7-3 with TRBJ2-4, with D possibly TRBD1 on 5 matching bases. CDR3 length equals 14 residues. Per the germline V gene, CDR1 is SGHTA and CDR2 is FQGTGA. V lost 5 bases and J lost 3, with 11 bases in between. The CDR3 DNA sequence: TGTGCCAGCAGCCAGGGTATTGGCAAAAACATTCAGTACTTC. The encoded protein is CASSQGIGKNIQYF.